This T cell receptor beta chain was sequenced for a study of low-dose radiotherapy and immunotherapy resistance in tumors (dated by TCRdb to 2021 to 2024). Regarding the study in general: In Cohort 1, each fraction delivered 0.5 Gy every 2 weeks, and the prescribed total PTV dose was 6.5 Gy. In Cohort 2, 1 Gy per fraction was delivered every two weeks, for a total of 13 Gy over 26 weeks. Nivolumab and ipilimumab were both given intravenously, with nivolumab at a 240 mg flat dose every two weeks and ipilimumab at 1 mg/kg every six weeks. Intravenous cyclophosphamide at 200 mg/m2 was administered every two weeks, one day ahead of each radiation and immunotherapy administration. Aspirin 300 mg was taken orally once daily by patients for four cycles, starting on cycle 1 day 1. The trial did not randomize participants into treatment groups. Eight patients were included in the translational analysis: three from the first dose cohort and the first five from the second dose cohort.

Superscript III and a set of TRAV- and TRBV-specific primers were used to synthesize first-strand cDNA, so that both TCRalpha and TCRbeta chains were covered. TCRs were amplified with Phusion for around 19 PCR cycles, with a constant-region primer paired with the adapter attached to the V primers. Isolated mRNA was amplified with the MessageAmp II aRNA Amplification Kit, using a roughly 15-hour in vitro transcription at 37°C. The Dynabeads mRNA DIRECT Purification Kit was used to isolate mRNA for TCR sequencing. Indexed Illumina adapters were added in a second roughly 25-cycle Phusion PCR, and the resulting products were purified with AMPure XP beads. The authors processed their data as follows. Using custom Perl scripts, TCR sequences encoding the same protein were pooled, out-of-frame sequences were removed, and the abundance of each clonotype was computed. Any TCR sequence backed by just one read was left out of the analysis. Repertoire metrics included Shannon entropy, Gini index, clonality, richness, and frequency of TCRs shared between repertoires. TCRdb took the public reads, trimmed them with fastp at Q25, ran MiXCR for clone calling and kept in-frame beta chains. One record per CDR3 amino acid sequence lists the most common genes and DNA. These V and J calls are TCRdb output, not the study's own analysis. In this sample the table shows around 8,200 distinct CDR3 sequences, approximately 61% of which occur a single time. Clones ranked in the top ten supply around 8.7% of the sample.

The donors came from RACIN, which was a single-arm phase I dose-escalation trial that paired nivolumab and ipilimumab with aspirin, low-dose cyclophosphamide and low-dose radiotherapy. Patients with advanced, TIL-negative solid tumors were considered eligible. For this clonotype: It has no known antigen specificity. Per-nucleotide qualities are absent, and no much larger clonotype sits a single base away.

V and J lose 5 bases and 5 bases, and a span of 12 bases separates them. The CDR3 holds 13 amino acids from the cysteine to the phenylalanine. Only the CDR3 region is kept as DNA, spanning 39 bases read in frame from base 1. Based on the germline V gene, the CDR1 and CDR2 sequences are MDHEN and SYDVKM. This clonotype was obtained from a human donor with advanced metastatic prostate, ovarian, gallbladder or colorectal cancer (not recorded which). This table probably holds off-target reads from a library built for another chain. The receptor chain draws on TRBV28 and TRBJ2-5; TRBD1 is a weak D gene call, 5 bases matching. CDR3 protein: CASSVQGVETQYF. The nucleotide sequence reads TGTGCCAGCAGTGTTCAGGGTGTTGAGACCCAGTACTTC.